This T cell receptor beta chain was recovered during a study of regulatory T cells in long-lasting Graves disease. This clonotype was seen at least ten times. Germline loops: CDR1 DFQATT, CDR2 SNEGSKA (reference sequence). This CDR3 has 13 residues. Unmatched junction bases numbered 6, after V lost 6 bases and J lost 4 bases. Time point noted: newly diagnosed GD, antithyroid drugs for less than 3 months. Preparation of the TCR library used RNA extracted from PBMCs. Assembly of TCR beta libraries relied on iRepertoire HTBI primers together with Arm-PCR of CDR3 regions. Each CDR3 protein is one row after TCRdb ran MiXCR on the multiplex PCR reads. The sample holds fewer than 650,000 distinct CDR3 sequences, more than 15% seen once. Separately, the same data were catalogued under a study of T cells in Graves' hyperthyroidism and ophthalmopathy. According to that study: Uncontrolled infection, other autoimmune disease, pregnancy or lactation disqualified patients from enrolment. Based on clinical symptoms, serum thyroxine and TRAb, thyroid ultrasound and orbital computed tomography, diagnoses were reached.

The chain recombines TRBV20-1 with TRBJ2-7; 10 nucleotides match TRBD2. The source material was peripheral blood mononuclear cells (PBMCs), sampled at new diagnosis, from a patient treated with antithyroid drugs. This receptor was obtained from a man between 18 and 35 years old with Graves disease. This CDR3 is CSAPPAGGYEQYF. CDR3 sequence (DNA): TGCAGTGCCCCCCCAGCGGGAGGGTACGAGCAGTACTTC.